What follows are 15 T cell receptor beta chains derived from one specimen sequenced in a study of a mutant IDH1 vaccine in newly diagnosed glioma. Time point specified: week 35, safety follow-up. Vaccination used 300 ug of mutant IDH1 20-mer peptide per dose, with topical imiquimod. These TCRs are of unknown antigen specificity. This table comes from immunoSEQ multiplex PCR, and its TCRdb copy is limited to in-frame clones, with some not included. The sample records about 32,000 clones, approximately 80% being singletons. The material was PBMCs, obtained from a glioma patient whose treatment included an IDH1 peptide vaccine. Receptors were obtained from a man aged 30 to 45 with glioma.

As concerns this clone: This sample includes further DNA sequences coding for the same CDR3. The genes are TRBV29-1 and TRBJ2-7; D is perhaps TRBD2 (5 bases). Trimming pared 3 bases from V and 4 bases from J, leaving 10 bases between. The germline V gene encodes CDR1 SQVTM and CDR2 ANQGSEA. The CDR3 is 12 residues long. The CDR3 region is CSVEGGGYEQYF. The CDR3 region has the DNA TGCAGCGTTGAGGGCGGCGGGTACGAGCAGTACTTC.

This clone was observed once. This chain joins TRBV10-3 and TRBJ1-5, with D unresolved. The CDR3 extends over 15 amino acids. CDR1 and CDR2 (germline): ENHRY, SYGVKD. The V end lost 5 bases, the J end lost 5 bases, and 16 bases lay between the germline ends. The CDR3 sequence: CAISREGSSYQPQHF. The CDR3 DNA is TGTGCCATCAGTAGGGAGGGCAGCTCCTATCAGCCCCAGCATTTT.

The chain links TRBV5-5 to TRBJ2-7; D may be TRBD1 (6 bases). V was shortened by 0 bases and J by 2 bases, with 12 bases between the two germline ends. This CDR3 spans 15 amino acids. Per the germline V gene, CDR1 is SGHKS and CDR2 is YYEKEE (reference sequence). CDR3: CASSLGDTRPYEQYF. CDR3 DNA: TGTGCCAGCAGCTTGGGGGACACTCGACCCTACGAGCAGTACTTC.

This sequence joins TRBV27 and TRBJ2-2; no firm D call. Trimming left V 5 bases short and J 2 bases short, with 3 bases between. The germline V gene encodes CDR1 MNHEY and CDR2 SMNVEV (reference sequence). The CDR3 length is 12 residues. CDR3 loop: CASSPNTGELFF. The CDR3 bases are TGTGCCAGCAGTCCCAACACCGGGGAGCTGTTTTTT.

The CDR3 region has the DNA TGCGCCAGCAGCTTGGGTCCAGCGGGAGCCACAGATACGCAGTATTTT. Protein sequence: CASSLGPAGATDTQYF. This chain connects TRBV5-1 to TRBJ2-3; 8 nucleotides align to TRBD2. The CDR3 consists of 16 residues. Germline loops: CDR1 SGHRS, CDR2 YFSETQ. Germline trimming cut 0 bases from V and 2 bases from J; bases unmatched to any gene: 5.

The sample holds a few counts of this clone. The genes are TRBV30 and TRBJ1-1; 9 nucleotides line up with TRBD1. V shed 0 bases and J 5 bases; nucleotides not matched to a gene: 4. The CDR3 sequence is 14 residues long. Per germline, CDR1 GTSNPN and CDR2 SVGIG (reference sequence). In DNA form, the CDR3 reads TGTGCCTGGAGTGTAGGGACAGGGAAGACTGAAGCTTTCTTT. Translating it yields CAWSVGTGKTEAFF. Full variable domain (missing parts from reference TRBV30 and TRBJ1-1): SQTIHQWPATLVQPVGSPLSLECTVEGTSNPNLYWYRQAAGRGLQLLFYSVGIGQISSEVPQNLSASRPQDRQFILSSKKLLLSDSGFYLCAWSVGTGKTEAFFGQGTRLTVV.

The chain's CDR3 is CASSLFGDGSLETQYF. In DNA form, the CDR3 reads TGTGCCAGCAGCTTGTTCGGGGACGGGTCCTTGGAGACCCAGTACTTC. This chain uses TRBV7-9 with TRBJ2-5; D may match TRBD1 or TRBD2 (5 bases each). The V gene lost 3 bases and the J gene lost 5 bases, with 19 bases spanning the gap. The CDR3 sequence is 16 residues long. Germline V gives CDR1 SEHNR, CDR2 FQNEAQ (reference sequence).

This clone came up a few times. The chain has TRBV30 and TRBJ1-1; 7 bases agree with TRBD1. This CDR3 comprises 13 residues. Germline trimming cut 3 bases from V and 4 bases from J; bases unmatched to any gene: 5. CDR1 is GTSNPN and CDR2 is SVGIG in the germline V gene (reference sequence). The CDR3 DNA follows: TGTGCCTGGAGCCTTTACAGGGGCACTGAAGCTTTCTTT. Translated: CAWSLYRGTEAFF.

The V and J genes are TRBV18 and TRBJ2-3, with D perhaps given as TRBD1 or TRBD2 (5 bases each). Deletions cut 3 bases from V and 8 bases from J, with 15 bases between. This CDR3 region has 14 residues. In germline, CDR1 is KGHSH, CDR2 LQKENI. The CDR3 here is CASSPSWDRPTQYF. In DNA form, the CDR3 reads TGTGCCAGCTCACCCTCCTGGGACCGCCCTACGCAGTATTTT. Based on the CDR3 plus reference TRBV18 and TRBJ2-3, the full variable domain is NAGVMQNPRHLVRRRGQEARLRCSPMKGHSHVYWYRQLPEEGLKFMVYLQKENIIDESGMPKERFSAEFPKEGPSILRIQQVVRGDSAAYFCASSPSWDRPTQYFGPGTRLTVL.

The J gene is TRBJ2-7, the V gene TRBV6-1, with D possibly being TRBD1 or TRBD2 (5 bases each). CDR1 is MNHNS, CDR2 SASEGT, per germline. The CDR3 is made up of 14 amino acids. Trimming removed 4 bases from V and 3 bases from J, with 13 bases in between. CDR3 in DNA: TGTGCCAGCAGTGTGGCCGGGACGGGCTACGAGCAGTACTTC. This gives the protein CASSVAGTGYEQYF.

The chain is built from TRBV6-5 and TRBJ2-5, with no clear D. Trimming took 5 bases from V and 6 from J, leaving 13 bases between them. CDR1 and CDR2 (germline): MNHEY, SVGAGI. The CDR3 extends over 13 amino acids. CDR3 in DNA: TGTGCCAGCAGTGGGAACAGTGGAAAGACCCAGTACTTC. This encodes CASSGNSGKTQYF.

This chain connects TRBV7-7 to TRBJ2-5, with TRBD1 matching 8 bases. The CDR3 contains 14 residues. Trimming removed 3 bases from V and 1 base from J; junction bases left unmatched: 1. The germline V gene encodes CDR1 SSHAT and CDR2 FNYEAQ (reference sequence). CDR3 residues: CASSFDRGQETQYF. CDR3 nucleotide sequence: TGTGCCAGCAGCTTTGACAGGGGCCAAGAGACCCAGTACTTC.

The chain joins TRBV6-1 to TRBJ1-3; D remains unclear. This CDR3 is built from 15 residues. V was pared by 3 bases and J by 0 bases, with 9 bases between. The V gene's germline CDR1 is MNHNS and CDR2 SASEGT. The CDR3 nucleotides read TGTGCCAGCAGTGATAACAGATTCTCTGGAAACACCATATATTTT. Protein sequence: CASSDNRFSGNTIYF.

The J gene is TRBJ2-3, the V gene TRBV5-1; a possible D gene is TRBD2 (6 bases). The V end was cut by 2 bases, the J end by 8 bases, with 15 bases between. CDR1 is SGHRS, CDR2 YFSETQ, per germline. The CDR3 covers 14 residues. This CDR3 is CASSLYGRGSTQYF. DNA for the CDR3: TGCGCCAGCAGCTTATATGGCCGGGGGAGTACGCAGTATTTT.

CDR3 sequence (DNA): TGCGCCAGCAGCCAAGACCCCGGAGGCAATCAGCCCCAGCATTTT. Its protein product is CASSQDPGGNQPQHF. The chain carries TRBV4-1 and TRBJ1-5; D remains unclear. CDR3 length: 15 residues. The germline V gene has CDR1 MGHRA and CDR2 YSYEKL. V lost 0 bases to trimming and J lost 2 bases, with 8 bases between them.